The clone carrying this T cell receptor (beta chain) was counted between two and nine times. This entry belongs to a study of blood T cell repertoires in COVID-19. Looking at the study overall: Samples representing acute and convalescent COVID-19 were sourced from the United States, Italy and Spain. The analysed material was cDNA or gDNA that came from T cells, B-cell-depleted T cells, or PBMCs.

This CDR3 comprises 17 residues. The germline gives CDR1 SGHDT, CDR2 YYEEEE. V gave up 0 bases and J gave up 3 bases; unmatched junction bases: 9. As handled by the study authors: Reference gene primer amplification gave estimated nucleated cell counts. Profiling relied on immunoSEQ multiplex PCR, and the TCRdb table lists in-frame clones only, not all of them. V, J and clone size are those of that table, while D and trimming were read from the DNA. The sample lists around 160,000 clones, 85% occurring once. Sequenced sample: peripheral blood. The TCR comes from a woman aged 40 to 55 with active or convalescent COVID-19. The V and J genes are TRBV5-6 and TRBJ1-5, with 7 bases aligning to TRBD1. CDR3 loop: CASSLGGGSGPNQPQHF. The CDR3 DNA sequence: TGTGCCAGCAGCTTGGGAGGGGGCTCAGGCCCCAATCAGCCCCAGCATTTT.